These 32 T cell receptor beta chains originate from one sample sequenced in a study of blood T cell repertoires in COVID-19. The repertoire was sequenced with immunoSEQ multiplex PCR; TCRdb's copy has only in-frame clones and lacks some. The sample includes fewer than 300,000 clones, approximately 85% of them seen just once. The specimen was peripheral blood. The receptors originated from a man between 18 and 35 years old with active or convalescent COVID-19.

This clone was recorded a few times. The V gene is TRBV9, the J gene TRBJ2-3; no clear D. Trimming stripped 4 bases from V and 2 bases from J, with 11 bases between. CDR1 SGDLS and CDR2 YYNGEE come from the germline V gene. The CDR3 is 14 residues long. CDR3 region: CASSYIYNTDTQYF. The CDR3 DNA reads as TGTGCCAGCAGCTACATATATAACACAGATACGCAGTATTTT.

Only one count was recorded for this clone. At one of its ends the junction is not consistent with the germline gene, which may arise from a read error. The CDR3 sequence: CASSFRGGAGSPPHF. CDR3 DNA sequence: TGTGCCAGCAGCTTTAGAGGGGGCGCGGGTTCACCCCCCCACTTT. This sequence joins TRBV7-8 and TRBJ1-6; 7 bases are a match to TRBD1. Germline CDR1 is SGHVS and CDR2 is FQNEAQ. This CDR3 has 15 residues.

The genes are TRBV5-4 and TRBJ1-6; 8 bases are a match to TRBD1. The CDR3 runs to 17 residues. Unmatched junction bases numbered 6, after V lost 4 bases and J lost 0 bases. The germline V gene encodes CDR1 SGHNT and CDR2 YYREEE (reference sequence). The CDR3 spells CASSVSGGGSYNSPLHF. The CDR3 DNA reads TGTGCCAGCAGCGTATCAGGGGGCGGCTCCTATAATTCACCCCTCCACTTT.

The V gene is TRBV9, the J gene TRBJ1-1, with 11 bases that match TRBD1. Germline CDR1 is SGDLS and CDR2 is YYNGEE. CDR3 size: 14 residues. The ends lost 4 bases at V and 4 bases at J; junction bases unmatched: 3. The DNA of the CDR3 is TGTGCCAGCAGCTCGGGACAGGGGGGCACTGAAGCTTTCTTT. The encoded protein is CASSSGQGGTEAFF.

The chain couples TRBV29-1 to TRBJ1-2; 8 positions match TRBD1. V was clipped by 3 bases and J by 7 bases; unmatched bases: 13. This CDR3 has 15 residues. CDR1 and CDR2 (germline): SQVTM, ANQGSEA. The CDR3 DNA is TGCAGCGTTGATGTCCGTAGACAGGGGTCCGGTGGCTACACCTTC. Protein sequence: CSVDVRRQGSGGYTF.

The chain uses TRBV3-1 (or the pseudogene TRBV3-2) and TRBJ1-6; D remains ambiguous. In germline, CDR1 is LGHDT, CDR2 YNNKEL (reference sequence). The CDR3 has 15 residues. Trimming took 1 base from V and 3 from J, leaving 7 bases between them. CDR3 sequence reads: CASSQGPDYNSPLHF. The CDR3 region has the DNA TGTGCCAGCAGCCAAGGCCCAGACTATAATTCACCCCTCCACTTT.

This clone was observed a handful of times. The chain has TRBV9 and TRBJ2-5; 7 nucleotides line up with TRBD2. This CDR3 spans 14 amino acids. Germline assignment: CDR1 SGDLS and CDR2 YYNGEE. V trimming: 2 bases; J trimming: 5 bases; junction bases outside the gene matches: 6. The CDR3 is CASSVAPGGETQYF. The CDR3 nucleotides read TGTGCCAGCAGCGTCGCCCCCGGGGGGGAGACCCAGTACTTC.

The rearrangement links TRBV5-1 to TRBJ2-6; D is possibly TRBD2 (5 bases). Germline V gene sequence: CDR1 SGHRS, CDR2 YFSETQ. CDR3 length: 15 amino acids. Trimming stripped 0 bases from V and 1 base from J, with 5 bases between. The DNA for the CDR3 is TGCGCCAGCAGCTTGGCGGGGTCTGGGGCCAACGTCCTGACTTTC. This sequence encodes CASSLAGSGANVLTF.

CDR3 in amino acids: CASSHGQVFFTGANVLTF. The CDR3 nucleotides read TGTGCCAGCTCCCATGGACAGGTTTTTTTTACTGGGGCCAACGTCCTGACTTTC. V usage is TRBV18 and J usage is TRBJ2-6, with TRBD1 identical over 7 bases. CDR1 KGHSH and CDR2 LQKENI come from the germline V gene. The ends lost 6 bases at V and 2 bases at J; junction bases unmatched: 13. This CDR3 has 18 residues.

The chain is built from TRBV6-5 and TRBJ2-5; 10 positions match TRBD2. Looked up from germline, CDR1 is MNHEY and CDR2 is SVGAGI. This CDR3 is built from 15 residues. The V and J ends lost 8 bases and 0 bases, in that order; junction bases with no gene match: 6. CDR3 DNA sequence: TGTGCCAGCGGTCTAGCGGGGGCCAACCAAGAGACCCAGTACTTC. Protein product: CASGLAGANQETQYF.

This sequence joins TRBV6-6 and TRBJ1-2, with D unclear. The CDR3 covers 13 residues. Germline CDR1 MNHNY, CDR2 SVGAGI (reference sequence). Deletions cut 4 bases from V and 10 bases from J, with 16 bases between. Here the CDR3 reads CASSFGRVDDYTF. As DNA, the CDR3 is TGTGCCAGCAGTTTCGGGCGGGTGGATGACTACACCTTC.

Written as DNA, the CDR3 is TGCGCCAGCAGCCAAGACCCAGCAGGGGTGTACGAGCAGTACTTC. This translates into CASSQDPAGVYEQYF. J is TRBJ2-7 and V is TRBV4-1, with D possibly TRBD1 on 6 matching bases. With 0 bases removed from V and 4 bases from J, the gap between germline ends came to 13 bases. The CDR3 consists of 15 residues. Germline CDR1 MGHRA, CDR2 YSYEKL.

The rearrangement uses TRBV10-3 and TRBJ2-7; no definite D call. The CDR3 runs 11 residues. Germline V gives CDR1 ENHRY, CDR2 SYGVKD. The V end lost 10 bases, the J end lost 5 bases, and 12 bases lay between the germline ends. The CDR3 coding sequence is TGTGCCACCAAAGACTTGCACGAGCAGTACTTC. Translated: CATKDLHEQYF.

The CDR3 bases are TGCAGCGTAACCACAGGGAACACTGAAGCTTTCTTT. Amino acid sequence: CSVTTGNTEAFF. The chain uses TRBV29-1 and TRBJ1-1, with D possibly TRBD1 on 5 matching bases. Per germline, CDR1 SQVTM and CDR2 ANQGSEA. CDR3 length: 12 residues. V was cut by 6 bases and J by 1 base, with 9 bases left in between.

The chain joins TRBV25-1 to TRBJ1-2; 7 nucleotides align to TRBD1. This CDR3 region has 14 residues. Germline V gene data show CDR1 as MGHDK and CDR2 as SYGVNS. The ends lost 5 bases at V and 2 bases at J; junction bases unmatched: 5. The CDR3 DNA reads TGTGCCAGCAGTCTGACAGGGAGAAACTATGGCTACACCTTC. This gives the protein CASSLTGRNYGYTF.

This chain uses TRBV5-1 with TRBJ2-1; D gene uncertain. Looked up from germline, CDR1 is SGHRS and CDR2 is YFSETQ. This CDR3 comprises 16 residues. The V and J ends lost 2 bases and 7 bases respectively, with 19 bases between them. CDR3 bases: TGCGCCAGCAGCTTTGACTGGGTCGAGAGTAGGAATGAGCAGTTCTTC. Its protein product is CASSFDWVESRNEQFF.

This chain uses TRBV6-6 with TRBJ1-1, with unresolved D. Trimming removed 10 bases from V and 5 bases from J, with 17 bases in between. Germline CDR1 is MNHNY and CDR2 is SVGAGI (reference sequence). The length of the CDR3 is 13 residues. The CDR3, as DNA: TGTGCCATGACGGTGTTCGCGGGGACTGAAGCTTTCTTT. Translated, it gives CAMTVFAGTEAFF.

Worth noting for this clone: At one of its ends the junction is not consistent with the germline gene, which may arise from a read error. The J gene is TRBJ2-4, the V gene TRBV9; possible D gene TRBD1, 6 bases. The CDR3 is 14 amino acids. Germline CDR1 is SGDLS and CDR2 is YYNGEE. The CDR3 nucleotides are TGTGCCAGCAGCCCTCGGACAGCCGAAAACATTCAGTACTTC. Protein sequence: CASSPRTAENIQYF.

This chain uses TRBV7-9 with TRBJ2-3; 11 nucleotides agree with TRBD1. The CDR3 is made up of 15 amino acids. Germline V gives CDR1 SEHNR, CDR2 FQNEAQ (reference sequence). The V and J ends lost 8 bases and 5 bases, in that order; junction bases with no gene match: 9. The CDR3 DNA follows: TGTGCCAGCTCAATGGACAGGGGGCTTGGAGATACGCAGTATTTT. Encoded protein: CASSMDRGLGDTQYF.

The chain has TRBV11-2 and TRBJ1-6; 8 bases map to TRBD1. Germline V gene data show CDR1 as SGHAT and CDR2 as FQNNGV. V dropped 5 bases and J dropped 7; count of bases not matched to a gene: 4. The CDR3 spans 14 residues. CDR3 in DNA: TGTGCCAGCAGCGGGGACAGGACAAATTCACCCCTCCACTTT. Protein product: CASSGDRTNSPLHF.

This sequence joins TRBV9 and TRBJ1-3, with 8 bases lining up with TRBD1. Germline V gene sequence: CDR1 SGDLS, CDR2 YYNGEE. This CDR3 is built from 16 residues. The ends lost 0 bases at V and 1 base at J; junction bases unmatched: 3. The CDR3 nucleotides read TGTGCCAGCAGCGTAGGGACAGGGAAGTCTGGAAACACCATATATTTT. This encodes CASSVGTGKSGNTIYF.

The V gene is TRBV3-1 (or the pseudogene TRBV3-2), the J gene TRBJ2-3; 7 bases map to TRBD2. Germline trimming cut 4 bases from V and 1 base from J; bases unmatched to any gene: 5. Per the germline V gene, CDR1 is LGHDT and CDR2 is YNNKEL (reference sequence). This CDR3 contains 15 residues. The CDR3 protein is CASSLPSGGTDTQYF. The CDR3 DNA is TGTGCCAGCAGCCTTCCCAGCGGGGGCACAGATACGCAGTATTTT.

The chain employs TRBV5-1 and TRBJ2-2; D might be TRBD2 (6 bases). Per the germline V gene, CDR1 is SGHRS and CDR2 is YFSETQ. The CDR3 contains 17 residues. V shed 2 bases and J shed 2 bases, with 16 bases lying between them. The CDR3 reads CASSLLRGRPNTGELFF. DNA of the CDR3: TGCGCCAGCAGCTTATTGCGGGGAAGACCCAACACCGGGGAGCTGTTTTTT.

The chain has TRBV20-1 and TRBJ1-6; the match to TRBD1 covers 7 bases. The CDR3 has 13 residues. Germline CDR1 is DFQATT and CDR2 is SNEGSKA (reference sequence). With V trimmed by 3 bases and J by 11 bases, 7 bases remained unmatched. In DNA form, the CDR3 reads TGCAGTGCTAGTGGGGACAGAGGACCACCCCTCCACTTT. Translated, it gives CSASGDRGPPLHF.

The chain couples TRBV29-1 to TRBJ2-3; perhaps TRBD2 as D (7 bases). Between the trimmed V and J ends, which lost 4 bases and 1 base, there was a span of 15 bases. Germline V gene sequence: CDR1 SQVTM, CDR2 ANQGSEA. The CDR3 spans 15 residues. The CDR3 DNA reads TGCAGCGTTGGAAGGGGGGGGATAGGCACAGATACGCAGTATTTT. As protein: CSVGRGGIGTDTQYF.

This chain links TRBV27 with TRBJ1-5; no reliable D call. Trimming removed 2 bases at V and 3 bases at J, with 8 bases between. The CDR3 is 14 residues long. Germline V gene sequence: CDR1 MNHEY, CDR2 SMNVEV (reference sequence). Here the CDR3 DNA reads TGTGCCAGCAGTTTACGGGGTGCCAATCAGCCCCAGCATTTT. This sequence encodes CASSLRGANQPQHF.

V is TRBV2 and J is TRBJ1-2; no firm D call. The V end was cut by 6 bases, the J end by 8 bases, with 19 bases between. Germline V CDR1 and CDR2: SNHLY, FYNNEI. This CDR3 spans 14 amino acids. As DNA, the CDR3 is TGTGCCAGCAGGGCCGGGTTCCCCGAGGGAGGCTACACCTTC. Its translation: CASRAGFPEGGYTF. The full variable domain, with the rest looked up from reference TRBV2 and TRBJ1-2, is EPEVTQTPSHQVTQMGQEVILRCVPISNHLYFYWYRQILGQKVEFLVSFYNNEISEKSEIFDDQFSVERPDGSNFTLKIRSTKLEDSAMYFCASRAGFPEGGYTFGSGTRLTVV.

The rearrangement uses TRBV21-1 and TRBJ1-5; the DNA was not used to check the table's D call, TRBD1. TRBV21-1 is annotated as a pseudogene. This CDR3 spans 17 amino acids. CDR3 nucleotide sequence: TGTGCCAGCAGCATTCCCGAACAGGGTAAGGTAAATCAGCCCCAGCATTTT. This codes for CASSIPEQGKVNQPQHF.

The chain employs TRBV2 and TRBJ1-5, with 8 bases that match TRBD1. There are 19 residues in the CDR3. V gave up 3 bases and J gave up 0 bases; unmatched junction bases: 13. CDR1 is SNHLY and CDR2 is FYNNEI in the germline V gene. Here the CDR3 DNA reads TGTGCCAGCAGTGACCCAGGCCGACAGGGGCGAGATAGCAATCAGCCCCAGCATTTT. Its translation is CASSDPGRQGRDSNQPQHF. Using reference TRBV2 and TRBJ1-5 for the parts outside the CDR3, the full variable domain is EPEVTQTPSHQVTQMGQEVILRCVPISNHLYFYWYRQILGQKVEFLVSFYNNEISEKSEIFDDQFSVERPDGSNFTLKIRSTKLEDSAMYFCASSDPGRQGRDSNQPQHFGDGTRLSIL.

The rearrangement links TRBV7-6 to TRBJ2-5; TRBD2 agrees at 8 bases. Trimming took 1 base from V and 6 from J; bases not matched to a gene: 13. Germline CDR1 is SGHVS and CDR2 is FNYEAQ. The CDR3 spans 17 residues. The DNA for the CDR3 is TGTGCCAGCAGCTTAGGTTTGGCGGGGGGCATCCTCAAGACCCAGTACTTC. Translating it yields CASSLGLAGGILKTQYF.

This chain joins TRBV5-6 and TRBJ1-4; no firm D call. Per germline, CDR1 SGHDT and CDR2 YYEEEE. CDR3 size: 15 residues. V lost 4 bases to trimming and J lost 8 bases, with 18 bases between them. The CDR3 DNA sequence: TGTGCCAGCAGCGTCGCGGGAGCCGGCCGGGAAAAACTGTTTTTT. Translation: CASSVAGAGREKLFF.

The gene calls are TRBV12-3 or TRBV12-4 and TRBJ2-7, with D hard to call. This CDR3 region has 13 residues. Trimming stripped 4 bases from V and 3 bases from J, with 10 bases between. DNA for the CDR3: TGTGCCAGCAGTTCGGAGAACATCTACGAGCAGTACTTC. Translated, it gives CASSSENIYEQYF.